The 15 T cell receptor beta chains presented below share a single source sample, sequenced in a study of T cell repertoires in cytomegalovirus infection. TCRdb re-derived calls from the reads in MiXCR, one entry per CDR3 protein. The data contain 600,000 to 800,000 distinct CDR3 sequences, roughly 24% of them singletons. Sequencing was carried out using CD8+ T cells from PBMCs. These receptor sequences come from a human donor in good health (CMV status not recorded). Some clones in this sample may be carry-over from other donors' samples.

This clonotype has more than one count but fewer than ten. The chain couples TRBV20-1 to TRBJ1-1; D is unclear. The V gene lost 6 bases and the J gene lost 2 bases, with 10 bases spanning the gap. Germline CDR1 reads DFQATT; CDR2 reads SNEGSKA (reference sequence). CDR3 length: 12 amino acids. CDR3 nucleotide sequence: TGCAGTGCCATTCATCTCAACACTGAAGCTTTCTTT. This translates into CSAIHLNTEAFF.

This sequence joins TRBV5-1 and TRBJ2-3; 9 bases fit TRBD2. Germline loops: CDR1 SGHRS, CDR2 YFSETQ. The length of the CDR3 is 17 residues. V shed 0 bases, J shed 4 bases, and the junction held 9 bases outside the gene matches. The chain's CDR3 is CASSLGGGGAHADTQYF. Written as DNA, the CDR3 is TGCGCCAGCAGCTTGGGCGGCGGGGGGGCCCATGCAGATACGCAGTATTTT.

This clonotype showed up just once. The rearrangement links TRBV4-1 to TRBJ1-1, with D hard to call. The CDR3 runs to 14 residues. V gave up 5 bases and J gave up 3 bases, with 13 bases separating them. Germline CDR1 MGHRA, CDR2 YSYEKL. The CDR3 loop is CASSKVSWDTEAFF. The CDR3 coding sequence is TGCGCCAGCAGCAAGGTCTCTTGGGACACTGAAGCTTTCTTT.

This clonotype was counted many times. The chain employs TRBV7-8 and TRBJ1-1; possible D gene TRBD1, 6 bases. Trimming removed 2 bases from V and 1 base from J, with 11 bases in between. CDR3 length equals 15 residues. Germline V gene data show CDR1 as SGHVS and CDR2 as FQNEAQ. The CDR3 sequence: CASSLNLDRNTEAFF. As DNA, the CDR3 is TGTGCCAGCAGCTTAAATTTGGACAGGAACACTGAAGCTTTCTTT. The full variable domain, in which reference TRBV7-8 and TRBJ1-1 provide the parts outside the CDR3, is GAGVSQSPRYKVAKRGQDVALRCDPISGHVSLFWYQQALGQGPEFLTYFQNEAQLDKSGLPSDRFFAERPEGSVSTLKIQRTQQEDSAVYLCASSLNLDRNTEAFFGQGTRLTVV.

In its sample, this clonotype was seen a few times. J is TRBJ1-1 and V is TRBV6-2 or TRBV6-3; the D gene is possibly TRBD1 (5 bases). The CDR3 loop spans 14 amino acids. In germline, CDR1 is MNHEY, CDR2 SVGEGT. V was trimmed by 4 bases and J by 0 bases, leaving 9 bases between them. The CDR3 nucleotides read TGTGCCAGCAGTTGGGACGGTGTGAACACTGAAGCTTTCTTT. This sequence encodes CASSWDGVNTEAFF.

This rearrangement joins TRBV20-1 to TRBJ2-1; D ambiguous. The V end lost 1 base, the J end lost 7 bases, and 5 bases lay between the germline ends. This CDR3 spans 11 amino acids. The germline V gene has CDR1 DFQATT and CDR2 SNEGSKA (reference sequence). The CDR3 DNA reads TGCAGTGCTAGAGCTCAGAATGAGCAGTTCTTC. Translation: CSARAQNEQFF.

This chain's CDR3 is CASSPLTGDTEAFF. For the CDR3, the DNA is TGTGCCAGCAGTCCCTTGACAGGGGACACTGAAGCTTTCTTT. This chain links TRBV28 with TRBJ1-1; 8 nucleotides align to TRBD1. From germline, CDR1 is MDHEN and CDR2 SYDVKM. Trimming at V came to 5 bases and at J to 3 bases, leaving 5 bases not matched to a gene. This CDR3 contains 14 residues.

As DNA, the CDR3 is TGCAGCGTTGCCTTCGGGGGGAGAGAGACCCAGTACTTC. Translated: CSVAFGGRETQYF. The chain has TRBV29-1 and TRBJ2-5; 7 positions match TRBD2. Germline loops: CDR1 SQVTM, CDR2 ANQGSEA. After removal of 4 bases from V and 4 bases from J, the junction contained 6 bases not matched to a gene. This CDR3 comprises 13 residues.

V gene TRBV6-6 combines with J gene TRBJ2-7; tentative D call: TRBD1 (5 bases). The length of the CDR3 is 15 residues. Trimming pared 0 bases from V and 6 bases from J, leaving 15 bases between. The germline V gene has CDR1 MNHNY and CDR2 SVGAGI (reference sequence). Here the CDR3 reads CASSYSPGILSEQYV. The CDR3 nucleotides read TGTGCCAGCAGTTACTCGCCAGGGATTCTCAGCGAGCAGTACGTC.

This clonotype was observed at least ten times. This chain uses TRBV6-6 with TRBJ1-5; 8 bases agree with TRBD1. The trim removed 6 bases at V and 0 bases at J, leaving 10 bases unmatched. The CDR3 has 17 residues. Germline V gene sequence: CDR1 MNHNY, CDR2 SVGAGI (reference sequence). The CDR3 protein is CASRQGEPTYSNQPQHF. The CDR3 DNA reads TGTGCCAGCAGACAGGGGGAGCCGACTTATAGCAATCAGCCCCAGCATTTT.

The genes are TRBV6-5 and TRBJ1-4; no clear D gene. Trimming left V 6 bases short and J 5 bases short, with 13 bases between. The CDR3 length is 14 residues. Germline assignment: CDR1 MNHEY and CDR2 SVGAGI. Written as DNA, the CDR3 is TGTGCCAGCAGCCGGGCCCCTCGCAATGAAAAACTGTTTTTT. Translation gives CASSRAPRNEKLFF.

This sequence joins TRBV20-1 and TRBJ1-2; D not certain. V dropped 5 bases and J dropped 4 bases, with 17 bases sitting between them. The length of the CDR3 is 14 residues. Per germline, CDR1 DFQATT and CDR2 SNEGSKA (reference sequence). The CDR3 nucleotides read TGCAGTGCTTTTGGGCCTCTACTTCCCTATGGCTACACCTTC. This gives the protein CSAFGPLLPYGYTF.

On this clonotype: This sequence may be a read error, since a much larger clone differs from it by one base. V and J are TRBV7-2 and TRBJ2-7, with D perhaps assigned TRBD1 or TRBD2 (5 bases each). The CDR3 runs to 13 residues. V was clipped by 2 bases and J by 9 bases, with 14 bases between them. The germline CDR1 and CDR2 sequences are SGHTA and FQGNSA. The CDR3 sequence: CASSLLGERAQYV. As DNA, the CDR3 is TGTGCCAGCAGCTTATTAGGGGAGAGGGCGCAGTACGTC.

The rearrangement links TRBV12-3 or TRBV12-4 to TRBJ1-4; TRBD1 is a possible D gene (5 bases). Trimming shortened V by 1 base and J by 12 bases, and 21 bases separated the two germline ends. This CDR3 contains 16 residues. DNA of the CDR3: TGTGCCAGCAGTTTAGAGGGACGTAAAAGAGGAGGGGAACTGTTTTTT. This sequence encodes CASSLEGRKRGGELFF.

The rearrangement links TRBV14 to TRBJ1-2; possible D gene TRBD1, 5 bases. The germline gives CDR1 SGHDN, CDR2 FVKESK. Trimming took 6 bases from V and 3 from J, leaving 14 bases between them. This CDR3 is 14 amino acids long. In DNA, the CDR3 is TGTGCCAGCAGGCCAACCGGGACGGACTATGGCTACACCTTC. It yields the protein CASRPTGTDYGYTF.